These 7 T cell receptor beta chains were all obtained from the same sample, sequenced in a study of blood T cell repertoires in COVID-19. The data were produced by immunoSEQ multiplex PCR, yet TCRdb's version contains in-frame clones alone and is incomplete. The data hold a few hundred thousand clones, with over 75% observed a single time. The specimen was PBMCs or T cells enriched from blood (not recorded which). The receptors here all came from a middle-aged man in a cohort exposed to, infected with or recovered from COVID-19 (not recorded which).

This chain uses TRBV4-2 with TRBJ2-7; D might be TRBD2 (5 bases). V dropped 4 bases and J dropped 3 bases, with 19 bases sitting between them. Germline CDR1 and CDR2: LGHNA and YNFKEQ. The CDR3 totals 16 residues. The DNA for the CDR3 is TGTGCCAGCAGCCTCATTTCGGACTCCCTGGGCTACGAGCAGTACTTC. This sequence encodes CASSLISDSLGYEQYF.

In its sample, this clone was seen once. The chain couples TRBV12-5 to TRBJ1-3; 7 positions match TRBD1. The trim removed 1 base at V and 3 bases at J, leaving 6 bases unmatched. In germline, CDR1 is LGHNT, CDR2 FRNRAP. The CDR3 contains 16 residues. As DNA, the CDR3 is TGTGCTAGTGGTTTGGCCGGGACAGTCGGTGGAAACACCATATATTTT. Translating gives CASGLAGTVGGNTIYF.

The chain links TRBV4-1 to TRBJ1-5, with 7 bases lining up with TRBD1. The CDR3 loop spans 15 amino acids. Germline V lookup: CDR1 MGHRA, CDR2 YSYEKL. V lost 4 bases and J lost 3; bases outside the gene matches: 6. The CDR3: CASSPTGLVNQPQHF. CDR3 DNA: TGCGCCAGCAGCCCGACAGGGTTGGTCAATCAGCCCCAGCATTTT.

The V call is TRBV30, the J call TRBJ2-7, with TRBD2 identical over 9 bases. The J segment lost 4 bases and the V segment lost 0 bases, leaving 4 bases of the junction unmatched. CDR1 is GTSNPN, CDR2 SVGIG, per germline (reference sequence). The CDR3 is 14 residues long. The CDR3 reads CAWSVGSGSYEQYF. The CDR3 region has the DNA TGTGCCTGGAGTGTAGGTAGCGGGAGTTACGAGCAGTACTTC.

The chain uses TRBV25-1 and TRBJ2-1; D may be TRBD2 (6 bases). CDR1 and CDR2 from the germline V gene are MGHDK and SYGVNS. The CDR3 has 16 residues. Trimming cost V 6 bases and J 8 bases, with 23 bases left between them. The CDR3 coding sequence is TGTGCCAGCAGCGACATGGGCGGGAATGCATTCGATGAGCAGTTCTTC. Translating it yields CASSDMGGNAFDEQFF. Variable domain in full (rest from reference TRBV25-1 and TRBJ2-1): EADIYQTPRYLVIGTGKKITLECSQTMGHDKMYWYQQDPGMELHLIHYSYGVNSTEKGDLSSESTVSRIRTEHFPLTLESARPSHTSQYLCASSDMGGNAFDEQFFGPGTRLTVL.

The V call is TRBV27, the J call TRBJ2-1; the match to TRBD2 covers 10 bases. In germline, CDR1 is MNHEY, CDR2 SMNVEV (reference sequence). The CDR3 runs 16 residues. J was trimmed by 0 bases and V by 5 bases; bases with no gene match: 4. The CDR3, as DNA: TGTGCCAGCAGTAGCGGGAGGGGGAGCTCCTACAATGAGCAGTTCTTC. This encodes CASSSGRGSSYNEQFF.

The rearrangement joins TRBV5-5 to TRBJ2-2, with TRBD2 matching 11 bases. The V and J ends lost 2 bases and 5 bases, in that order; junction bases with no gene match: 14. This CDR3 comprises 19 residues. Per the germline V gene, CDR1 is SGHKS and CDR2 is YYEKEE (reference sequence). The CDR3 bases are TGTGCCAGCAGCTTACAACTAGCGGGAGAAGGTATCGTAACCGGGGAGCTGTTTTTT. This sequence encodes CASSLQLAGEGIVTGELFF.